A single TCR beta chain is shown here with its context. As yet, its antigen is unknown. The data belong to a study of shared clonotypes between healthy human individuals. In replicate PCRs of sorted subsets, about 220 ng DNA, about 30,000 T cell genomes, was used. TCRdb's table, derived via immunoSEQ multiplex PCR, lists solely in-frame clones and lacks some. Altogether 2 million or so clones are present, roughly 94% being singletons, with the ten largest covering around 0.13%. Whole-study results and caveats: The diversity represented, both genetic and in exposure history, was limited by few donors. Naive subsets usually exceeded memory subsets in estimated richness. Clonotypes which were not shared had lower generation probabilities than clonotypes that all four donors shared.

What was sequenced was naive CD4+ T cells sorted from blood. Described subset: CD45RA+ positively selected. This sequence originates from a man aged 18 to 30 in good health.

The CDR3 is CASSLAGTAKNIQYF. CDR3 DNA: TGTGCCAGCAGCTTAGCAGGGACAGCCAAAAACATTCAGTACTTC. The genes are TRBV7-2 and TRBJ2-4, with D perhaps matching TRBD1 or TRBD2 (5 bases each). CDR3 length: 15 amino acids. V lost 0 bases, J lost 0 bases, and 6 bases lay in between. Germline assignment: CDR1 SGHTA and CDR2 FQGNSA.